Following are 25 T cell receptor beta chains from one sample sequenced in a study of blood T cell repertoires in COVID-19. Assay: immunoSEQ multiplex PCR; the TCRdb copy retains only in-frame clones and omits some. The repertoire holds about 20,000 clones, with about 91% as singletons. Sequencing was carried out using PBMCs or T cells enriched from blood (not recorded which). Receptor source: a woman in her thirties who had recovered from COVID-19.

This chain links TRBV6-6 with TRBJ1-6, with 11 nucleotides matching TRBD1. The CDR3 has 16 amino acids. The V and J ends lost 4 bases and 6 bases, in that order; junction bases with no gene match: 5. In germline, CDR1 is MNHNY, CDR2 SVGAGI (reference sequence). This chain's CDR3 is CASSSTGTGGNSPLHF. The CDR3 DNA reads TGTGCCAGCAGTTCCACCGGGACAGGGGGTAATTCACCCCTCCACTTT.

The chain couples TRBV29-1 to TRBJ2-7; tentative D call: TRBD1 (6 bases). The germline CDR1 and CDR2 sequences are SQVTM and ANQGSEA. The V end was cut by 6 bases, the J end by 5 bases, with 11 bases between. This CDR3 is built from 11 residues. CDR3: CSVGDRHEQYF. CDR3 in DNA: TGCAGCGTAGGAGACAGGCACGAGCAGTACTTC.

The genes are TRBV7-6 and TRBJ2-2; TRBD1 matches at 11 bases. The CDR3 runs 18 residues. The J segment lost 0 bases and the V segment lost 5 bases, leaving 8 bases of the junction unmatched. Germline loops: CDR1 SGHVS, CDR2 FNYEAQ. Written as DNA, the CDR3 is TGTGCCAGCAGCCTACCTCCGGGACAGGGGGCGAACACCGGGGAGCTGTTTTTT. Its translation is CASSLPPGQGANTGELFF. The full variable domain, with the rest looked up from reference TRBV7-6 and TRBJ2-2, is GAGVSQSPRYKVTKRGQDVALRCDPISGHVSLYWYRQALGQGPEFLTYFNYEAQQDKSGLPNDRFSAERPEGSISTLTIQRTEQRDSAMYRCASSLPPGQGANTGELFFGEGSRLTVL.

The chain uses TRBV6-2 or TRBV6-3 and TRBJ1-3; unclear D gene. Germline V CDR1 and CDR2: MNHEY, SVGEGT. This CDR3 comprises 12 residues. The ends were cut back, 4 bases at V and 3 bases at J, with 4 bases in the middle. Written as DNA, the CDR3 is TGTGCCAGCAGTTCCTATGGAAACACCATATATTTT. It is translated as CASSSYGNTIYF.

The V and J genes are TRBV6-5 and TRBJ1-1; 9 bases fit TRBD1. J gave up 5 bases and V 2 bases, and 3 bases lay outside the gene matches. This CDR3 is 14 amino acids long. The germline V gene encodes CDR1 MNHEY and CDR2 SVGAGI. The CDR3 coding sequence is TGTGCCAGCAGTTACGGGACAGGGCCTACTGAAGCTTTCTTT. Residues: CASSYGTGPTEAFF.

The J gene is TRBJ2-6, the V gene TRBV11-2; D perhaps matches TRBD1 (5 bases). Looked up from germline, CDR1 is SGHAT and CDR2 is FQNNGV. Trimming took off 10 bases at V and 0 bases at J, with 13 bases between the two ends. CDR3 length: 15 amino acids. For the CDR3, the DNA is TGTGCCACCCGACAGTATCCCTCTGGGGCCAACGTCCTGACTTTC. Protein sequence: CATRQYPSGANVLTF.

The rearrangement joins TRBV4-3 to TRBJ1-2, with TRBD1 matching over 8 bases. CDR3 length: 13 amino acids. J was trimmed by 6 bases and V by 4 bases; bases with no gene match: 4. CDR1 and CDR2 from the germline V gene are LGHNA and YSLEER. CDR3 in amino acids: CASSPDRDNGYTF. The CDR3 DNA reads as TGCGCCAGCAGCCCGGACAGGGATAATGGCTACACCTTC.

V and J are TRBV5-4 and TRBJ2-7, with 7 bases identical to TRBD1. The CDR3 extends over 14 amino acids. CDR1 and CDR2 from the germline V gene are SGHNT and YYREEE (reference sequence). V lost 6 bases, J lost 0 bases, and 6 bases stayed unmatched. In DNA, the CDR3 is TGTGCCAGCAAAGACCGGGACAGCTCCTACGAGCAGTACTTC. Protein: CASKDRDSSYEQYF.

The chain is built from TRBV10-3 and TRBJ2-1; TRBD2 aligns across 13 bases. CDR3 length: 15 amino acids. CDR1 and CDR2 (germline): ENHRY, SYGVKD. J lost 9 bases, V lost 2 bases, and 4 bases had no gene match. DNA of the CDR3: TGTGCCATCAGTGAGACTAGCGGGGGGGAAGGTGAGCAGTTCTTC. It specifies CAISETSGGEGEQFF.

The V call is TRBV2, the J call TRBJ2-1; D ambiguous. The CDR3 loop spans 11 amino acids. The V gene's germline CDR1 is SNHLY and CDR2 FYNNEI. With 6 bases removed from V and 10 bases from J, the gap between germline ends came to 10 bases. The CDR3 nucleotides read TGTGCCAGCAGCACTAATTTGGAGCAGTTCTTC. It codes for CASSTNLEQFF. The full variable domain, rest sourced from reference TRBV2 and TRBJ2-1, is EPEVTQTPSHQVTQMGQEVILRCVPISNHLYFYWYRQILGQKVEFLVSFYNNEISEKSEIFDDQFSVERPDGSNFTLKIRSTKLEDSAMYFCASSTNLEQFFGPGTRLTVL.

V usage is TRBV7-8 and J usage is TRBJ2-2; TRBD2 is a possible D gene (6 bases). CDR3 length: 13 residues. The V and J ends lost 5 bases and 6 bases respectively, with 10 bases between them. Per germline, CDR1 SGHVS and CDR2 FQNEAQ. This chain's CDR3 is CASSPSVPGELFF. For the CDR3, the DNA is TGTGCCAGCAGCCCTAGCGTCCCCGGGGAGCTGTTTTTT.

The chain uses TRBV25-1 and TRBJ1-1; tentative D call: TRBD1 (5 bases). The CDR3 has 13 amino acids. Looked up from germline, CDR1 is MGHDK and CDR2 is SYGVNS. V was cut by 3 bases and J by 5 bases, with 10 bases left in between. The CDR3 loop is CASSDRAGTEAFF. The CDR3 DNA reads TGTGCCAGCAGTGACAGGGCAGGGACTGAAGCTTTCTTT.

The chain carries TRBV19 and TRBJ2-4; a possible D gene is TRBD1 (5 bases). The germline V and J ends were trimmed by 0 bases and 2 bases, with 17 bases remaining between them. In germline, CDR1 is LNHDA, CDR2 SQIVND (reference sequence). The CDR3 totals 18 residues. The CDR3 sequence is CASSIDPSGLRTKNIQYF. The CDR3 DNA sequence: TGTGCCAGTAGTATAGATCCGTCAGGGTTGAGAACCAAAAACATTCAGTACTTC. Full variable domain (rest looked up from reference TRBV19 and TRBJ2-4): DGGITQSPKYLFRKEGQNVTLSCEQNLNHDAMYWYRQDPGQGLRLIYYSQIVNDFQKGDIAEGYSVSREKKESFPLTVTSAQKNPTAFYLCASSIDPSGLRTKNIQYFGAGTRLSVL.

In this sample, this clone turned up once. The chain is built from TRBV9 and TRBJ2-5, with TRBD2 identical over 7 bases. CDR1 and CDR2 from the germline V gene are SGDLS and YYNGEE. Trimming took 0 bases from V and 1 from J; bases not matched to a gene: 9. The CDR3 spans 17 residues. The CDR3 nucleotides read TGTGCCAGCAGCGTAGAAGGTGGGACGGGGGGCCAAGAGACCCAGTACTTC. Protein product: CASSVEGGTGGQETQYF.

The chain uses TRBV5-4 and TRBJ2-3; D remains unclear. Germline lookup yields CDR1 SGHNT and CDR2 YYREEE (reference sequence). This CDR3 has 13 amino acids. V lost 3 bases to trimming and J lost 3 bases, with 8 bases between them. In nucleotides, the CDR3 is TGTGCCAGCAGCTCCACCGGGACAGATACGCAGTATTTT. Translated, it gives CASSSTGTDTQYF.

This chain joins TRBV20-1 and TRBJ1-2; D not resolved. Germline V CDR1 and CDR2: DFQATT, SNEGSKA (reference sequence). Trimming cost V 5 bases and J 0 bases, with 10 bases left between them. The CDR3 consists of 13 residues. The CDR3: CSAGVQANYGYTF. For the CDR3, the DNA is TGCAGTGCTGGTGTCCAGGCTAACTATGGCTACACCTTC.

The J gene is TRBJ1-2, the V gene TRBV13, with 8 bases aligning to TRBD1. This CDR3 region has 15 residues. Looked up from germline, CDR1 is PRHDT and CDR2 is FYEKMQ (reference sequence). Trimming cost V 6 bases and J 3 bases; bases outside gene matches: 9. The DNA of the CDR3 is TGTGCCAGCAGTAGAGGGACAGGCCTAGACTATGGCTACACCTTC. This gives the protein CASSRGTGLDYGYTF.

This clone was detected once. The chain carries TRBV9 and TRBJ2-7; TRBD1 matches 11 bases. CDR3 length: 16 amino acids. Looked up from germline, CDR1 is SGDLS and CDR2 is YYNGEE. Trimming removed 3 bases from V and 3 bases from J; junction bases left unmatched: 8. The CDR3 here is CASSEVGQGGLYEQYF. The CDR3 region has the DNA TGTGCCAGCAGCGAGGTGGGACAGGGGGGCCTCTACGAGCAGTACTTC.

Concerning this clone: The junction departs from germline at one end; a sequencing error may be responsible. The V call is TRBV24-1, the J call TRBJ2-1, with 7 bases lining up with TRBD1. Germline assignment: CDR1 KGHDR and CDR2 SFDVKD. The CDR3 covers 14 residues. Here the CDR3 reads CATRDLTGSNEQFF. The CDR3 DNA sequence: TGTGCCACCAGAGATTTGACAGGGAGCAATGAGCAGTTCTTC.

This chain links TRBV11-2 with TRBJ1-2; no clear D. V lost 5 bases to trimming and J lost 8 bases, with 12 bases between them. Germline V lookup: CDR1 SGHAT, CDR2 FQNNGV. This CDR3 spans 12 amino acids. The CDR3 bases are TGTGCCAGCAGCCAGGAGGGTAGCGGCTACACCTTC. Translating gives CASSQEGSGYTF.

The V gene is TRBV12-5, the J gene TRBJ2-2; 10 bases map to TRBD2. CDR1 and CDR2 (germline): LGHNT, FRNRAP. Trimming cost V 2 bases and J 3 bases; bases outside gene matches: 9. This CDR3 contains 18 residues. The CDR3 protein is CASGLPDGLADYTGELFF. For the CDR3, the DNA is TGTGCTAGTGGTTTGCCAGACGGACTAGCGGATTACACCGGGGAGCTGTTTTTT.

This clone was counted only a few times. The CDR3 DNA follows: TGTGCCAGCAGCTTAGCCCGGGGCGAGCAGTACTTC. Encoded protein: CASSLARGEQYF. The chain links TRBV7-6 to TRBJ2-7; D is perhaps TRBD2 (5 bases). V lost 0 bases, J lost 6 bases, and 6 bases lay in between. CDR3 length: 12 amino acids. Germline V gene data show CDR1 as SGHVS and CDR2 as FNYEAQ. Using reference TRBV7-6 and TRBJ2-7 for the parts outside the CDR3, the full variable domain is GAGVSQSPRYKVTKRGQDVALRCDPISGHVSLYWYRQALGQGPEFLTYFNYEAQQDKSGLPNDRFSAERPEGSISTLTIQRTEQRDSAMYRCASSLARGEQYFGPGTRLTVT.

The chain combines TRBV24-1 with TRBJ1-2, with 7 bases matching TRBD1. The CDR3 consists of 13 residues. Trimming removed 7 bases from V and 2 bases from J; junction bases left unmatched: 3. Germline assignment: CDR1 KGHDR and CDR2 SFDVKD. CDR3: CATRGQTNYGYTF. CDR3 nucleotides: TGTGCCACCAGGGGACAGACCAACTATGGCTACACCTTC.

Concerning this clone itself: In the same sample, other DNA sequences code for this CDR3. The chain carries TRBV6-1 and TRBJ1-5; possible D gene TRBD1, 6 bases. CDR3 length: 15 residues. The V gene lost 0 bases and the J gene lost 3 bases, with 9 bases spanning the gap. Germline V gene data show CDR1 as MNHNS and CDR2 as SASEGT. The CDR3 is CASSEAGGANQPQHF. CDR3 bases: TGTGCCAGCAGTGAAGCAGGGGGGGCCAATCAGCCCCAGCATTTT.

The chain uses TRBV6-5 and TRBJ1-2; a possible D gene is TRBD1 (5 bases). V was pared by 7 bases and J by 8 bases, with 20 bases between. CDR1 is MNHEY and CDR2 is SVGAGI in the germline V gene. The CDR3 spans 14 residues. The chain's CDR3 is CASKIGTEGGGYTF. The CDR3 region has the DNA TGTGCCAGCAAGATTGGGACGGAGGGTGGGGGCTACACCTTC.